This T cell receptor (beta chain) derives from a study of control samples from healthy donors and cancer patients. The assay was immunoSEQ multiplex PCR, and TCRdb's table has in-frame clones only and misses some. The table includes over 150,000 clones, nearly 90% detected once. Trimming took 0 bases from V and 6 from J, leaving 9 bases between them. The CDR3 is made up of 13 amino acids. Per germline, CDR1 LGHDT and CDR2 YNNKEL (reference sequence). Sample: blood. The receptor comes from a woman between 50 and 59 years old in good health. This sequence joins TRBV3-1 (or the pseudogene TRBV3-2) and TRBJ2-7; no reliable D call. The CDR3 coding sequence is TGTGCCAGCAGCCAAGATTACGTGCTCGAGCAGTACTTC. Translating it yields CASSQDYVLEQYF.